This T cell receptor beta chain was recorded in a study of cytomegalovirus exposure and HLA in healthy donors. Findings of the study overall: Diagnosis of cytomegalovirus status made by the classifier reportedly showed high specificity and sensitivity.

Here immunoSEQ multiplex PCR was the method, and the copy in TCRdb shows in-frame clones only, minus some. Of approximately 130,000 clones in the sample, more than 75% were seen once. The CDR3 spans 17 residues. V shed 3 bases and J shed 4 bases, with 16 bases lying between them. As to this clone: Its antigen is as yet unknown.

The material sequenced was PBMCs. This receptor was obtained from a woman younger than 45 in good health and CMV-seronegative. The J gene is TRBJ1-6, the V gene TRBV23-1; TRBD1 is a possible D gene (6 bases). TRBV23-1 is known as an ORF, though its function is uncertain. CDR3 in amino acids: CASSHTPQGKYNSPLHF. CDR3 DNA: TGCGCCAGCAGTCATACCCCTCAGGGGAAGTATAATTCACCCCTCCACTTT.